This TCR beta chain was captured by sequencing in a study of Tregs in tolerant kidney transplant recipients. CDR3 length: 15 amino acids. V shed 3 bases and J 1 base; nucleotides not matched to a gene: 5. CDR1 SGHAT and CDR2 FQNNGV come from the germline V gene. Only in-frame clones appear in the TCRdb table, and some are missing; sequencing was by immunoSEQ multiplex PCR. The sample yields tens of thousands of clones, 93% seen once. Mixed chimerism was transient after nonmyeloablative marrow transplants from related graft donors. The TCR sequence derives from a human patient who received a combined kidney and bone marrow transplant. Some T cells could come from the graft donor. The source was CD4+ T cells from blood (PBMCs), collected 12 months after the transplant. The chain links TRBV11-2 to TRBJ2-7, with 8 bases identical to TRBD1. CDR3 nucleotides: TGTGCCAGCAGCTTTCAGGGGGCTAGATCCTACGAGCAGTACTTC. It translates to CASSFQGARSYEQYF. Drawing the rest from reference TRBV11-2 and TRBJ2-7, the complete variable domain is EAGVAQSPRYKIIEKRQSVAFWCNPISGHATLYWYQQILGQGPKLLIQFQNNGVVDDSQLPKDRFSAERLKGVDSTLKIQPAKLEDSAVYLCASSFQGARSYEQYFGPGTRLTVT.